Listed here are 6 T cell receptor beta chains from one sample, sequenced in a study of regulatory T cells in long-lasting Graves disease. This sample's time point: newly diagnosed GD, antithyroid drugs for less than 3 months. RNA isolated from PBMCs was used to make the TCR library. CDR3-region Arm-PCR and iRepertoire HTBI primers produced the TCR beta libraries. MiXCR was run by TCRdb on the multiplex PCR reads, yielding one entry per CDR3 protein. The sample includes about 560,000 distinct CDR3 sequences, more than 15% of them seen just once. The sample also formed part of further work on T cells in Graves' hyperthyroidism and ophthalmopathy.

Sequenced here: peripheral blood mononuclear cells (PBMCs), sampled at new diagnosis, from a patient treated with antithyroid drugs. The receptors stem from a man aged 18 to 29 with Graves disease.

The chain joins TRBV12-3 or TRBV12-4 to TRBJ2-3, with TRBD2 identical over 14 bases. The CDR3 is made up of 17 amino acids. V trimming: 4 bases; J trimming: 5 bases; junction bases outside the gene matches: 8. CDR3 residues: CASSSRMTSGRGDTQYF. CDR3 nucleotides: TGTGCCAGCAGTTCACGAATGACTAGCGGGAGGGGAGATACGCAGTATTTT.

The chain combines TRBV29-1 with TRBJ2-5; D is perhaps TRBD2 (5 bases). Germline CDR1 and CDR2: SQVTM and ANQGSEA. The CDR3 extends over 15 amino acids. The V and J ends lost 5 bases and 0 bases respectively, with 16 bases between them. Here the CDR3 DNA reads TGCAGCGTTCGAGTCATTAAGCGGTACCAAGAGACCCAGTACTTC. It is translated as CSVRVIKRYQETQYF.

This clonotype was observed a few times. In nucleotides, the CDR3 is TGTGCCAGCATCTCGGGGGGGATACCGGTCGGCACTGAAGCTTTCTTT. It yields the protein CASISGGIPVGTEAFF. This chain links TRBV28 with TRBJ1-1; TRBD1 is a possible D gene (5 bases). The V end was cut by 7 bases, the J end by 4 bases, with 22 bases between. CDR1 is MDHEN, CDR2 SYDVKM, per germline. CDR3 length equals 16 residues.

The chain carries TRBV6-5 and TRBJ2-1; 8 bases match TRBD2. The germline V gene encodes CDR1 MNHEY and CDR2 SVGAGI. CDR3 size: 18 residues. Trimming took 6 bases from V and 0 from J; bases not matched to a gene: 13. In DNA, the CDR3 is TGTGCCAGCAGGTCCGGACTAGCAGCGACGAGCTCCTACAATGAGCAGTTCTTC. It is translated as CASRSGLAATSSYNEQFF.

The chain carries TRBV11-1 and TRBJ1-2; 7 bases line up with TRBD1. V lost 3 bases to trimming and J lost 7 bases; unmatched junction nucleotides: 5. Germline loops: CDR1 SGHAT, CDR2 FQDESV (reference sequence). CDR3 length equals 13 residues. The CDR3: CASSLTGKGGYTF. For the CDR3, the DNA is TGTGCCAGCAGCTTGACAGGGAAGGGTGGCTACACCTTC.

This clonotype is a singleton in its sample. The rearrangement uses TRBV27 and TRBJ2-3; 8 bases map to TRBD2. The trim removed 5 bases at V and 3 bases at J, leaving 7 bases unmatched. The CDR3 totals 15 residues. Germline V gives CDR1 MNHEY, CDR2 SMNVEV (reference sequence). CDR3 sequence reads: CASSQAGAVTDTQYF. DNA of the CDR3: TGTGCCAGCAGTCAAGCGGGAGCGGTGACAGATACGCAGTATTTT.